Each of the 30 T cell receptor beta chains below was sequenced from the same sample in a study of CD8+CD57+ T cells in acquired aplastic anemia. Flow cytometry had shown expanded CD8+CD57+ cells in the patients chosen for sequencing. For CDR3 and TCR beta VDJ profiling, genomic DNA was the template used. TCRdb reprocessed the reads with MiXCR, giving one entry per CDR3 protein. The sample shows roughly 260,000 distinct CDR3 sequences, around 43% of them seen only once. Sequenced sample: sorted CD4+, CD8+, or CD8+CD57+ T cells (not recorded which) from PBMCs. The receptor set was obtained from a human donor with aplastic anemia.

This clonotype has a handful of counts. The CDR3 reads CASGLVWYGTSGSFQETQYF. In DNA, the CDR3 is TGTGCCAGCGGATTAGTATGGTATGGGACTAGCGGGTCTTTCCAGGAGACCCAGTACTTC. The rearrangement joins TRBV6-2 or TRBV6-3 to TRBJ2-5; 12 nucleotides align to TRBD2. Looked up from germline, CDR1 is MNHEY and CDR2 is SVGEGT. V shed 8 bases and J 5 bases; nucleotides not matched to a gene: 24. The CDR3 spans 20 residues.

This clonotype showed up many times. The genes are TRBV30 and TRBJ1-1, with a tentative D call TRBD1 (5 bases). The CDR3 spans 14 residues. Trimming shortened V by 2 bases and J by 0 bases, and 10 bases separated the two germline ends. CDR1 and CDR2 (germline): GTSNPN, SVGIG (reference sequence). In DNA, the CDR3 is TGTGCCTGGAGTTACGCCAGGGTGAACACTGAAGCTTTCTTT. Its translation is CAWSYARVNTEAFF.

The chain uses TRBV2 and TRBJ1-3; no reliable D call. Germline V gene sequence: CDR1 SNHLY, CDR2 FYNNEI. This CDR3 is built from 13 residues. V lost 8 bases and J lost 3, with 11 bases in between. CDR3 nucleotides: TGTGCCAGCTGGAAGGAGATTGGAAACACCATATATTTT. It yields the protein CASWKEIGNTIYF.

There are a few counts of this clonotype. The chain carries TRBV6-2 or TRBV6-3 and TRBJ2-3; 7 bases map to TRBD1. The CDR3 extends over 13 amino acids. V was clipped by 8 bases and J by 0 bases; unmatched bases: 2. Germline V gene data show CDR1 as MNHEY and CDR2 as SVGEGT. The DNA for the CDR3 is TGTGCCAGCGGGGGACAGAGCACAGATACGCAGTATTTT. Translated: CASGGQSTDTQYF.

This clonotype turned up a few times. This CDR3 reads CASSRFKGVEDTEAFF. In DNA, the CDR3 is TGTGCCAGCAGTAGGTTTAAAGGAGTTGAGGATACTGAAGCTTTCTTT. The rearrangement joins TRBV27 to TRBJ1-1; D call uncertain. The germline gives CDR1 MNHEY, CDR2 SMNVEV (reference sequence). V lost 5 bases, J lost 5 bases, and 21 bases lay in between. The CDR3 is 16 residues long.

This clonotype was counted between two and nine times. Given a much more abundant clone one base away, this may be a read error. The chain uses TRBV7-9 and TRBJ2-7; D may be TRBD1 (5 bases). Germline V gives CDR1 SEHNR, CDR2 FQNEAQ (reference sequence). This CDR3 has 12 amino acids. V was clipped by 4 bases and J by 4 bases, with 8 bases between them. Here the CDR3 reads CASSWGSYEQYF. The DNA of the CDR3 is TGTGCCAGCAGCTGGGGCAGTTACGAGCAGTACTTC.

The rearrangement links TRBV5-6 to TRBJ2-7, with 8 bases fitting TRBD1. V was clipped by 1 base and J by 4 bases; unmatched bases: 4. Germline lookup yields CDR1 SGHDT and CDR2 YYEEEE. This CDR3 has 14 residues. The CDR3: CASSLTGQEYEQYF. For the CDR3, the DNA is TGTGCCAGCAGCTTGACGGGACAGGAGTACGAGCAGTACTTC.

Ten or more counts support this clonotype. V and J are TRBV7-6 and TRBJ2-1; 9 nucleotides agree with TRBD1. Germline V gives CDR1 SGHVS, CDR2 FNYEAQ. The CDR3 contains 14 residues. Germline trimming cut 5 bases from V and 9 bases from J; bases unmatched to any gene: 8. DNA for the CDR3: TGTGCCAGCAGCCCCACCGGGACAGGGTTTGAGCAGTTCTTC. It yields the protein CASSPTGTGFEQFF.

This clonotype was detected ten times or more. The V call is TRBV27, the J call TRBJ2-7; D not resolved. The germline gives CDR1 MNHEY, CDR2 SMNVEV (reference sequence). V shed 6 bases and J shed 0 bases, with 6 bases lying between them. The CDR3 extends over 12 amino acids. The CDR3: CASRRASYEQYF. CDR3 nucleotide sequence: TGTGCCAGCAGACGCGCCTCCTACGAGCAGTACTTC.

This chain connects TRBV20-1 to TRBJ2-7; D gene uncertain. Trimming took off 3 bases at V and 6 bases at J, with 15 bases between the two ends. Per the germline V gene, CDR1 is DFQATT and CDR2 is SNEGSKA (reference sequence). CDR3 length: 13 amino acids. This CDR3 reads CSASSGTRREQYF. The DNA of the CDR3 is TGCAGTGCTAGTAGTGGCACGAGGCGCGAGCAGTACTTC.

The rearrangement uses TRBV20-1 and TRBJ2-3; the match to TRBD1 covers 7 bases. CDR1 is DFQATT and CDR2 is SNEGSKA in the germline V gene (reference sequence). This CDR3 is 15 amino acids long. Trimming removed 0 bases from V and 2 bases from J; junction bases left unmatched: 5. The CDR3 is CSARDMQGDTDTQYF. The CDR3 region has the DNA TGCAGTGCTAGAGATATGCAGGGGGACACAGATACGCAGTATTTT.

The table lists this clonotype with many counts. This chain connects TRBV9 to TRBJ2-2; D may be TRBD1 (5 bases). The V gene lost 0 bases and the J gene lost 7 bases, with 13 bases spanning the gap. The CDR3 length is 15 residues. Germline loops: CDR1 SGDLS, CDR2 YYNGEE. The CDR3 spells CASSVEGRAGGELFF. CDR3 coding DNA: TGTGCCAGCAGCGTAGAAGGCAGGGCTGGCGGGGAGCTGTTTTTT.

As to this clonotype: This likely comes from a read error, as the CDR3 has no conserved phenylalanine or tryptophan at its end. This chain connects TRBV11-2 to TRBJ1-1, with TRBD1 matching over 7 bases. V lost 1 base, J lost 2 bases, and 1 base stayed unmatched. The germline V gene has CDR1 SGHAT and CDR2 FQNNGV. The length of the CDR3 is 14 residues. In DNA, the CDR3 is TGTGCCAGCAGCTTAGGACAGGGCAACACTGAAGCTTTCCTT. It yields the protein CASSLGQGNTEAFL.

This clonotype has at least ten counts. J is TRBJ2-1 and V is TRBV9; D may be TRBD2 (5 bases). The CDR3 spans 17 residues. Germline assignment: CDR1 SGDLS and CDR2 YYNGEE. Trimming took 0 bases from V and 0 from J, leaving 13 bases between them. The DNA for the CDR3 is TGTGCCAGCAGCGTAGAGGGAGCGGTGAGCTCCTACAATGAGCAGTTCTTC. Encoded protein: CASSVEGAVSSYNEQFF.

This clonotype was found many times. The chain has TRBV7-9 and TRBJ2-7; D possibly matches TRBD1 or TRBD2 (5 bases each). The CDR3 sequence is 14 residues long. The V gene's germline CDR1 is SEHNR and CDR2 FQNEAQ (reference sequence). V was clipped by 9 bases and J by 6 bases, with 21 bases between them. CDR3 sequence: CASSGAATMSEQYF. Written as DNA, the CDR3 is TGTGCCAGTTCCGGGGCAGCCACGATGTCCGAGCAGTACTTC. The variable domain in full, with the rest retrieved from reference TRBV7-9 and TRBJ2-7, is DTGVSQNPRHKITKRGQNVTFRCDPISEHNRLYWYRQTLGQGPEFLTYFQNEAQLEKSRLLSDRFSAERPKGSFSTLEIQRTEQGDSAMYLCASSGAATMSEQYFGPGTRLTVT.

This clonotype has ten or more counts. The CDR3 coding sequence is TGCGCCAGCGGGACAGGGGGCGAGTTCGGCTATGGCTACACCTTC. Translated, it gives CASGTGGEFGYGYTF. The chain joins TRBV4-1 to TRBJ1-2; the match to TRBD1 covers 12 bases. Germline assignment: CDR1 MGHRA and CDR2 YSYEKL. Trimming removed 8 bases from V and 4 bases from J; junction bases left unmatched: 8. The CDR3 sequence is 15 residues long.

Ten or more counts support this clonotype. The chain recombines TRBV15 with TRBJ2-3; D not certain. Germline V gene sequence: CDR1 LNHNV, CDR2 YYDKDF (reference sequence). V lost 3 bases and J 6 bases, leaving 13 bases between the germline ends. The CDR3 is made up of 14 amino acids. The CDR3: CATSSGLQPDTQYF. The CDR3 bases are TGTGCCACCAGCAGTGGGTTACAGCCGGATACGCAGTATTTT.

The chain uses TRBV4-2 and TRBJ2-7; 9 positions agree with TRBD2. V lost 4 bases and J lost 4; bases outside the gene matches: 11. The CDR3 is 16 residues long. Germline CDR1 LGHNA, CDR2 YNFKEQ. The CDR3 here is CASSPGALAGVYEQYF. As DNA, the CDR3 is TGTGCCAGCAGCCCCGGGGCGTTAGCGGGAGTTTACGAGCAGTACTTC.

This clonotype occurred many times. V usage is TRBV6-1 and J usage is TRBJ2-1; D uncertain. CDR1 MNHNS and CDR2 SASEGT come from the germline V gene. This CDR3 region has 14 residues. The V gene lost 8 bases and the J gene lost 3 bases, with 14 bases spanning the gap. The CDR3 is CASFSPSIYNEQFF. CDR3 in DNA: TGTGCCAGCTTCTCTCCGTCGATCTACAATGAGCAGTTCTTC.

This chain uses TRBV12-3 or TRBV12-4 with TRBJ2-5; D gene uncertain. The CDR3 spans 13 residues. With 5 bases removed from V and 4 bases from J, the gap between germline ends came to 11 bases. The chain's CDR3 is CASSHKRGETQYF. CDR3 coding DNA: TGTGCCAGCAGTCACAAGCGAGGAGAGACCCAGTACTTC.

On this clonotype itself: Germline is not matched at one junction end, which may reflect a read error. The chain is built from TRBV19 and TRBJ1-2; 7 bases fit TRBD1. The CDR3 runs 14 residues. Germline lookup yields CDR1 LNHDA and CDR2 SQIVND (reference sequence). CDR3 amino acids: CANSANRGSYGYTF. In DNA form, the CDR3 reads TGTGCCAATAGTGCGAACAGGGGTTCTTATGGCTACACCTTC.

The chain carries TRBV5-8 and TRBJ1-6; TRBD1 matches 8 bases. Germline loops: CDR1 SGHTS, CDR2 YDEGEE. After removal of 2 bases from V and 7 bases from J, the junction contained 14 bases not matched to a gene. The CDR3 has 18 residues. CDR3 DNA: TGTGCCAGCAGCTTAGCCCCAGGGGGCGCAATTGGAAATTCACCCCTCCACTTT. Translated: CASSLAPGGAIGNSPLHF.

The chain is built from TRBV7-3 and TRBJ1-2; D uncertain. The CDR3 length is 15 residues. V was pared by 0 bases and J by 3 bases, with 11 bases between. Germline V gene data show CDR1 as SGHTA and CDR2 as FQGTGA. CDR3 nucleotides: TGTGCCAGCAGCTTAACATTGGCAAACGACTATGGCTACACCTTC. Translating it yields CASSLTLANDYGYTF.

Comments on this clonotype: One junction end does not reproduce the germline sequence, and a read error may be involved. The V and J genes are TRBV20-1 and TRBJ2-3; tentative D call: TRBD2 (5 bases). The CDR3 totals 16 residues. The germline V gene has CDR1 DFQATT and CDR2 SNEGSKA (reference sequence). DNA for the CDR3: TGCGGTGCCAGGAGACTATTAGACTCCCAGGCAGATACGCAGTATTTT. This gives the protein CGARRLLDSQADTQYF.

The chain has TRBV19 and TRBJ1-2, with 8 bases that match TRBD1. Per germline, CDR1 LNHDA and CDR2 SQIVND (reference sequence). The CDR3 consists of 14 residues. The J segment lost 3 bases and the V segment lost 7 bases, leaving 7 bases of the junction unmatched. The CDR3 sequence: CASTRTGSDYGYTF. The CDR3 nucleotides read TGTGCCAGTACTCGGACAGGGAGTGACTATGGCTACACCTTC.

In its sample, this clonotype was seen many times. The V gene is TRBV25-1, the J gene TRBJ2-7; 10 bases fit TRBD2. After removal of 0 bases from V and 6 bases from J, the junction contained 5 bases not matched to a gene. The CDR3 loop spans 15 amino acids. Germline-derived CDR1 and CDR2 are MGHDK and SYGVNS. CDR3 sequence: CASSEYQREGREQYF. The CDR3 DNA sequence: TGTGCCAGCAGTGAATACCAGCGGGAGGGCCGCGAGCAGTACTTC.

This clonotype was found many times. The chain is built from TRBV6-5 and TRBJ2-7; 8 nucleotides agree with TRBD1. This CDR3 region has 14 residues. V lost 4 bases and J lost 0; bases outside the gene matches: 2. CDR1 and CDR2 (germline): MNHEY, SVGAGI. CDR3 bases: TGTGCCAGCAGTTTCGGACAGGGCTCCTACGAGCAGTACTTC. It yields the protein CASSFGQGSYEQYF.

This chain joins TRBV11-2 and TRBJ2-1; D possibly corresponds to TRBD1 (6 bases). In germline, CDR1 is SGHAT, CDR2 FQNNGV. This CDR3 region has 15 residues. V was trimmed by 6 bases and J by 6 bases, leaving 18 bases between them. CDR3 nucleotide sequence: TGTGCCAGCAGACGCCCGGGACACCAGAGCAATGAGCAGTTCTTC. This translates into CASRRPGHQSNEQFF.

This clonotype appeared many times. The chain employs TRBV7-2 and TRBJ1-2; 9 positions match TRBD1. The germline V gene encodes CDR1 SGHTA and CDR2 FQGNSA. The CDR3 consists of 16 residues. V dropped 1 base and J dropped 5; count of bases not matched to a gene: 8. The CDR3 DNA follows: TGTGCCAGCAGCTTAGAAGGGACAGGGTACCAGTATGGCTACACCTTC. Translating gives CASSLEGTGYQYGYTF.

For the CDR3, the DNA is TGTGCCACCAGCGACAGGGTTGGCGAAAAACTGTTTTTT. Its translation: CATSDRVGEKLFF. This chain links TRBV15 with TRBJ1-4, with 7 bases aligning to TRBD1. CDR1 is LNHNV and CDR2 is YYDKDF in the germline V gene (reference sequence). The CDR3 sequence is 13 residues long. V shed 5 bases and J 8 bases; nucleotides not matched to a gene: 5.